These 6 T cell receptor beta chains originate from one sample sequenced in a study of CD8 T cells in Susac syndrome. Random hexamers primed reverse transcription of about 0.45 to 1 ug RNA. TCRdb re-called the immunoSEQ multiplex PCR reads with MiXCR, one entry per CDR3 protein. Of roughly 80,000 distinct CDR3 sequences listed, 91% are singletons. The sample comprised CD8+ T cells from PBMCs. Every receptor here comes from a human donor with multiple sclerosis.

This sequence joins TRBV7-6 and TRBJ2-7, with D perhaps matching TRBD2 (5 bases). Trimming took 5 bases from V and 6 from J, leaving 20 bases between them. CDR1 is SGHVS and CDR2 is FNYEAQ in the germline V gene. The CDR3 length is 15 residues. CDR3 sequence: CASSPGLRGPLEQYF. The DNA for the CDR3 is TGTGCCAGCAGCCCTGGCCTCCGGGGTCCTCTCGAGCAGTACTTC.

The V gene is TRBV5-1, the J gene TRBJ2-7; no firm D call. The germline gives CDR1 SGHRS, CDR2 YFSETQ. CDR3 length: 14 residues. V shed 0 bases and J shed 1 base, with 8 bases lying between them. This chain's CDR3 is CASSLEPFSYEQYF. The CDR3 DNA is TGCGCCAGCAGCTTGGAACCGTTTTCCTACGAGCAGTACTTC.

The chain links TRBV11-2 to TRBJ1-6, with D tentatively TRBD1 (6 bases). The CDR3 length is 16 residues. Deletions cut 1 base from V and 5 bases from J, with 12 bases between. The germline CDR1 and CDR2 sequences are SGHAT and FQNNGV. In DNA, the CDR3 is TGTGCCAGCAGCTTAGGGGGGGCGCGTCATAATTCACCCCTCCACTTT. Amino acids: CASSLGGARHNSPLHF.

DNA for the CDR3: TGTGCCAGTACTTGGGGAAATCAGCCCCAGCATTTT. Translated, it gives CASTWGNQPQHF. The chain has TRBV19 and TRBJ1-5; unclear D gene. This CDR3 region has 12 residues. Germline loops: CDR1 LNHDA, CDR2 SQIVND (reference sequence). V was trimmed by 7 bases and J by 4 bases, leaving 8 bases between them. The whole variable domain, filled in from reference TRBV19 and TRBJ1-5, reads DGGITQSPKYLFRKEGQNVTLSCEQNLNHDAMYWYRQDPGQGLRLIYYSQIVNDFQKGDIAEGYSVSREKKESFPLTVTSAQKNPTAFYLCASTWGNQPQHFGDGTRLSIL.

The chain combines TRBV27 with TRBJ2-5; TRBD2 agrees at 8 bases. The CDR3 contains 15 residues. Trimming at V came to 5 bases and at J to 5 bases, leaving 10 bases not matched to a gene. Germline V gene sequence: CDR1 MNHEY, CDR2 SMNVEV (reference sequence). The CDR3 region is CASSPGTSKKETQYF. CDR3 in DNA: TGTGCCAGCAGTCCCGGGACTAGTAAAAAGGAGACCCAGTACTTC.

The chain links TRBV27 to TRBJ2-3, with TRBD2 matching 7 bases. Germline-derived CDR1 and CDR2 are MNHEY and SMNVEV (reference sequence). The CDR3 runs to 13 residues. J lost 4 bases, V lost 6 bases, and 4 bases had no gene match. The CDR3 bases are TGTGCCAGCAGCATGACTAGCTCAGATACGCAGTATTTT. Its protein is CASSMTSSDTQYF.